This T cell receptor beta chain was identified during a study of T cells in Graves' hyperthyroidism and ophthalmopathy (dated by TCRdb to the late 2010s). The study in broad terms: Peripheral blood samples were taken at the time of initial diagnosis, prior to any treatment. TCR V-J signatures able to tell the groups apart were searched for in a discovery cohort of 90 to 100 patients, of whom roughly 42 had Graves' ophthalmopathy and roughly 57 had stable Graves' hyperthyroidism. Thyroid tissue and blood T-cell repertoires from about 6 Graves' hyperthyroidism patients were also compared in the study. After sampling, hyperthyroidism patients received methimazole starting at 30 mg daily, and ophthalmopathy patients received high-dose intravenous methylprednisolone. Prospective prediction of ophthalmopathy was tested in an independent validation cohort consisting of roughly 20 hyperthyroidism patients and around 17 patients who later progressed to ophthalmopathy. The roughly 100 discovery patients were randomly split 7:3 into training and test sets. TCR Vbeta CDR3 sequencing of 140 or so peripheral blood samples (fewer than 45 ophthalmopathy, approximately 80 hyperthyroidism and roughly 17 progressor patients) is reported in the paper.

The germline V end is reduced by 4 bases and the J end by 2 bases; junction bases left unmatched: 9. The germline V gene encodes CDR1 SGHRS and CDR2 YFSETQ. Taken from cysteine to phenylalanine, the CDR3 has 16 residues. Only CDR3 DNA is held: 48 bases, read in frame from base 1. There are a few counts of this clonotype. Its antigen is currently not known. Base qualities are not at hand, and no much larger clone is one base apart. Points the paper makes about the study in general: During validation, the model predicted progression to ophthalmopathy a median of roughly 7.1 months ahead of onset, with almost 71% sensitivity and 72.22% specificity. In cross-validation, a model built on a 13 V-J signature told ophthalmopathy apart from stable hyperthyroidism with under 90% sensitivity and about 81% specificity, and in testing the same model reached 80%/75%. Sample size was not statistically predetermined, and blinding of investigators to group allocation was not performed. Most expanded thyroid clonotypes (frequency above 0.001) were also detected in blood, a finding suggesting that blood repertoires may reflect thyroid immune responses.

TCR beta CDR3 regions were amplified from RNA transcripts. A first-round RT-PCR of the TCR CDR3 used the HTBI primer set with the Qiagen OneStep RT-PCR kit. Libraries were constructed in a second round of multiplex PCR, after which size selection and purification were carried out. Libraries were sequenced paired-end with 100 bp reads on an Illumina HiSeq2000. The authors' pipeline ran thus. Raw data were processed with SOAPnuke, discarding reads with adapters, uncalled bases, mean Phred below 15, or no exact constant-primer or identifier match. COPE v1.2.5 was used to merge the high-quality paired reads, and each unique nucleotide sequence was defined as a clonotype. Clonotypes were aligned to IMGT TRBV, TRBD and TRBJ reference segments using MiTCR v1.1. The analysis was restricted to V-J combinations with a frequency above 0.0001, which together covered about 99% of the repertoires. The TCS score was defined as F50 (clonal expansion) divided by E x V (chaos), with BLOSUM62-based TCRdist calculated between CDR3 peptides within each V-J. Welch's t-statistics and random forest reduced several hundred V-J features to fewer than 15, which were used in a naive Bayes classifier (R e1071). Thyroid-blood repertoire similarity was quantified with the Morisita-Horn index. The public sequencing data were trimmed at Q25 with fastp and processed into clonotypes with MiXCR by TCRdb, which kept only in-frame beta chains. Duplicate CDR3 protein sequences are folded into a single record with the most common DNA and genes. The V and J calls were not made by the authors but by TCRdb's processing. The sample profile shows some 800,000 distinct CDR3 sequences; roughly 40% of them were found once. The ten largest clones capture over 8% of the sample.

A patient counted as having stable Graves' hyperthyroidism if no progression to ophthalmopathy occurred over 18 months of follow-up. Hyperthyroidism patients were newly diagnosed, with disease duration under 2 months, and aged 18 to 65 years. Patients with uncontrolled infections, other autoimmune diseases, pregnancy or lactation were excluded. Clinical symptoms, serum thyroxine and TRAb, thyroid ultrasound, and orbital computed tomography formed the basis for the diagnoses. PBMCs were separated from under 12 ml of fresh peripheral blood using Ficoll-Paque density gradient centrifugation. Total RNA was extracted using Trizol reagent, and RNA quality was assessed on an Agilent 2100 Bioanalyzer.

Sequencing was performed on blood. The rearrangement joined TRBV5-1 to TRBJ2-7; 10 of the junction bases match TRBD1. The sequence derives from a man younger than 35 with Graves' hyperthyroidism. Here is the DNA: TGCGCCAGCAGCAAGTCGGACAGGGGGATCCCCTACGAGCAGTACTTC. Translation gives CASSKSDRGIPYEQYF.